The sequence of this T cell receptor (beta chain) was determined in a study of beta chain features in type 1 diabetes. General study findings and limits: For Type 1 diabetes patients, all four CD4+ subsets carried TCRB CDR3s that were moderately but significantly shorter. HLA effects on TCRB rearrangement stayed unresolved here.

Germline V gene sequence: CDR1 LGHNA, CDR2 YNFKEQ. V was trimmed by 2 bases and J by 0 bases, leaving 10 bases between them. The CDR3 totals 15 residues. All of the isolated RNA was reverse transcribed, so expressed TCRB transcripts were sequenced. Here immunoSEQ multiplex PCR was the method, and the copy in TCRdb shows in-frame clones only, minus some. The table has about 340,000 clones, 8% seen once. This clone has just a few counts. As yet, its antigen is unknown. The sequence was collected from a woman under 30 in good health. Specimen: central memory CD4+ T cells from blood. The chain has TRBV4-2 and TRBJ1-2; no firm D call. CDR3 loop: CASSQSHLANYGYTF. CDR3 bases: TGTGCCAGCAGCCAATCCCATTTAGCTAACTATGGCTACACCTTC.